A single T cell receptor beta chain is shown here with its context. Its antigen is currently not known. This is likely a read error, given that the CDR3 carries no conserved phenylalanine or tryptophan at its end. The DNA is left out, because the CDR3 cannot be placed on it with certainty; the CDR3 is given as TCRdb lists it. This sample stems from a study of CD8 T cells in ankylosing spondylitis (dated by TCRdb to the late 2010s). For the wider study: To find TCR variants linked to disease, the study profiled T cell receptor beta repertoires in ankylosing spondylitis patients and healthy donors. The full study cohort was made up of about two dozen ankylosing spondylitis patients and around 100 healthy donors. Samples of peripheral blood were taken, and for ankylosing spondylitis patients, synovial fluid was collected as well. Results and caveats for the whole study, not just this receptor: The disease-linked clones were reported to be significantly enriched in matched synovial fluid samples from ankylosing spondylitis patients. Some TCR beta motif variants had previously been reported in synovial fluid and blood of reactive arthritis patients, which suggested common disease-initiation mechanisms. The disease-linked clones had a CD8+ phenotype and were found at relatively low frequencies in peripheral blood. A TCR beta motif of seven or eight highly homologous amino acid variants appeared characteristic of blood from ankylosing spondylitis patients.

CDR1 and CDR2, looked up from the germline V gene (reference sequence), are LGHDT and YNNKEL. The CDR3 totals 9 residues, both ends included. Sequencing instrument: Illumina HiSeq 2500. Quantitative 5'-RACE with molecular barcodes was used to prepare TCR beta libraries. The study's own analysis went as follows. To identify disease-linked TCR variants, a new computational method was used, one built on a probabilistic model of VDJ rearrangement. TCRdb reprocessed the public reads (quality trimming at Q25 with fastp, clone calling with MiXCR) and kept in-frame beta chains. CDR3 protein sequences are deduplicated, and each keeps its most common genes and DNA. TCRdb's processing, not the study's, gives the V and J calls here. The sample yields more than 250,000 distinct CDR3 sequences; 8% were counted once. The ten most abundant clones make up about 14% of the sample.

The sequence derives from a male donor with ankylosing spondylitis. Source material: blood, either unsorted or a sorted T cell fraction (not recorded which). The chain links TRBV3-1 with TRBJ2-7. The CDR3 region reads CASSQVTAK.